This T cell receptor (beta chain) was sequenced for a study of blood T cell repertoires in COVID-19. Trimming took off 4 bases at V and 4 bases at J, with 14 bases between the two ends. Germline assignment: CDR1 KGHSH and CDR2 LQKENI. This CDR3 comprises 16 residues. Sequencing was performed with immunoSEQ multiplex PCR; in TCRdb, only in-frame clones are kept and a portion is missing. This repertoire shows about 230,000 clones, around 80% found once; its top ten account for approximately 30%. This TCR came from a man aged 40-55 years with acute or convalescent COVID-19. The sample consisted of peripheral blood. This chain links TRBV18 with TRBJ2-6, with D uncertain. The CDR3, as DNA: TGTGCCAGCTCACTTTTTACCTCCGCGGGGGCCAACGTCCTGACTTTC. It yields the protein CASSLFTSAGANVLTF.